The rows below give T cell receptor beta chains drawn from one sample of a study of long-term antiretroviral therapy in people with HIV. Assay used: immunoSEQ multiplex PCR; TCRdb lists only in-frame clones, some missing. The table lists 40,000 to 50,000 clones, about 94% of them singletons. Sequencing used unsorted PBMCs, obtained approximately 9.1 years after starting antiretroviral therapy. These receptors all stem from a man aged 25-40 years with HIV. Each CDR3 is given without its conserved first and last residue. Only some rows state a clone size, as once, few, many or a class for expanded clones.

V gene: TRBV6-4; J gene: TRBJ1-2; clone size: -; CDR3 protein: ASSAILGQAGYT
V gene: TRBV9; J gene: TRBJ1-4; clone size: -; CDR3 protein: ASSATGGQGQEKLF
V gene: TRBV6-5; J gene: TRBJ1-1; clone size: -; CDR3 protein: ASSYGAGFPEAF
V gene: TRBV7-2; J gene: TRBJ2-2; clone size: once; CDR3 protein: ASSRPGQPTAGELF
V gene: TRBV10-3; J gene: TRBJ1-1; clone size: -; CDR3 protein: AISGGRAHTEAF
V gene: TRBV6-5; J gene: TRBJ1-2; clone size: -; CDR3 protein: ASSSSRVHGYT
V gene: TRBV5-5; J gene: TRBJ2-7; clone size: -; CDR3 protein: ASSLRGLAGATYEQY
V gene: TRBV6-1; J gene: TRBJ1-2; clone size: -; CDR3 protein: ASRDMIAAVGYT
V gene: TRBV11-2; J gene: TRBJ1-6; clone size: -; CDR3 protein: ASRSPGRGNSPLH
V gene: TRBV4-1; J gene: TRBJ1-2; clone size: -; CDR3 protein: ASSQARSILSYGYT
V gene: TRBV14; J gene: TRBJ2-5; clone size: few; CDR3 protein: ASSSLVLETQY
V gene: TRBV9; J gene: TRBJ1-1; clone size: -; CDR3 protein: ASSPRPGQGVGEAF
V gene: TRBV19; J gene: TRBJ1-1; clone size: once; CDR3 protein: ASSIQGANTEAF
V gene: TRBV4-1; J gene: TRBJ2-3; clone size: -; CDR3 protein: ASSQDPGTPSTDTQY
V gene: TRBV6-1; J gene: TRBJ2-7; clone size: -; CDR3 protein: ASRTGSFSYEQY
V gene: TRBV11-2; J gene: TRBJ2-7; clone size: -; CDR3 protein: ASSLFAGGSQEQY
V gene: TRBV5-5; J gene: TRBJ2-1; clone size: -; CDR3 protein: ASSTYGDNEQF